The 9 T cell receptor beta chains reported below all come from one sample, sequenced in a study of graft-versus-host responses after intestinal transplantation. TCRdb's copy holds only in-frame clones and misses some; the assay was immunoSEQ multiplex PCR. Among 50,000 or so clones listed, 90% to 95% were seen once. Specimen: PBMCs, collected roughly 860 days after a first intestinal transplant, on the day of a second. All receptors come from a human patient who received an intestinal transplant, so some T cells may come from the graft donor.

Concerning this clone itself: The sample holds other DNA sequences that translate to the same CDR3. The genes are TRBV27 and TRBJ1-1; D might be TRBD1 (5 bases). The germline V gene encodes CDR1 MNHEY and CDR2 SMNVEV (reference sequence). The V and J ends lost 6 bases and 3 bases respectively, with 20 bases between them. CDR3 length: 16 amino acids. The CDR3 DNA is TGTGCCAGCAGGTCTTATGGCGGCAGGGTTGACACTGAAGCTTTCTTT. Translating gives CASRSYGGRVDTEAFF.

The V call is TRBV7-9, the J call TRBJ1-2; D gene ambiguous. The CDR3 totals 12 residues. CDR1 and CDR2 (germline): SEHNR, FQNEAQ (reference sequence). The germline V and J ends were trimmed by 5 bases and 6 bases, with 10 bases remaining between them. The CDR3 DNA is TGTGCCAGCAGCCCCCGGGCGGATGGCTACACCTTC. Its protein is CASSPRADGYTF. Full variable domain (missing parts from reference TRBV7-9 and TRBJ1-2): DTGVSQNPRHKITKRGQNVTFRCDPISEHNRLYWYRQTLGQGPEFLTYFQNEAQLEKSRLLSDRFSAERPKGSFSTLEIQRTEQGDSAMYLCASSPRADGYTFGSGTRLTVV.

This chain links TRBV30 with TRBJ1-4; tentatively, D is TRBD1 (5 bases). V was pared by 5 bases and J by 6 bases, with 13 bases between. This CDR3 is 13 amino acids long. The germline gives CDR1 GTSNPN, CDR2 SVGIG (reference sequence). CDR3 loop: CAWEVGGDEKLFF. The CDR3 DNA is TGTGCCTGGGAGGTGGGAGGGGATGAAAAACTGTTTTTT.

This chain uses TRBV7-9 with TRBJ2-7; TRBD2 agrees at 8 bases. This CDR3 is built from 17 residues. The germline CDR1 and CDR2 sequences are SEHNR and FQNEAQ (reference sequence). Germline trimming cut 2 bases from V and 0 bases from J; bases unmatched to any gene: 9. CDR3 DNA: TGTGCCAGCAGCTTATTCGGGGGGGGCGGGAGCTCCTACGAGCAGTACTTC. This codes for CASSLFGGGGSSYEQYF.

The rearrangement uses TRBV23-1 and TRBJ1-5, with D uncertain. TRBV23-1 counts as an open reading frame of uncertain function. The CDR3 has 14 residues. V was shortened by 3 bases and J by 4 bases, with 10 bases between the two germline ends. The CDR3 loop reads CASSQGNGNQPQHF. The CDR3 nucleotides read TGCGCCAGCAGTCAGGGGAATGGTAATCAGCCCCAGCATTTT.

The CDR3 region is CASKLQAGGGYYEQYF. CDR3 DNA: TGTGCCAGCAAATTACAAGCAGGGGGCGGCTACTACGAGCAGTACTTC. The chain uses TRBV28 and TRBJ2-7, with 8 bases identical to TRBD1. After removal of 7 bases from V and 3 bases from J, the junction contained 14 bases not matched to a gene. Germline loops: CDR1 MDHEN, CDR2 SYDVKM. The CDR3 length is 16 residues.

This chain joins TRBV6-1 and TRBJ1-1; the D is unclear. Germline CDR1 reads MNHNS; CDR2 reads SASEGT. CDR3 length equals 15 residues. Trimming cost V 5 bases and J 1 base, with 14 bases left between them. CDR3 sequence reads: CASSPDPPSNTEAFF. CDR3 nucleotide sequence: TGTGCCAGCAGTCCGGACCCGCCCTCGAACACTGAAGCTTTCTTT.

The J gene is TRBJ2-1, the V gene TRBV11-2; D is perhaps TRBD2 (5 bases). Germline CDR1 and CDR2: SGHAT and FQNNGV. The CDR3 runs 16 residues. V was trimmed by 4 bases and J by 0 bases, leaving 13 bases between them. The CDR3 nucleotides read TGTGCCAGCAGCTGGCTTTTGGGGAGCTCCTACAATGAGCAGTTCTTC. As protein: CASSWLLGSSYNEQFF. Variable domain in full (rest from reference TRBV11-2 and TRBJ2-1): EAGVAQSPRYKIIEKRQSVAFWCNPISGHATLYWYQQILGQGPKLLIQFQNNGVVDDSQLPKDRFSAERLKGVDSTLKIQPAKLEDSAVYLCASSWLLGSSYNEQFFGPGTRLTVL.

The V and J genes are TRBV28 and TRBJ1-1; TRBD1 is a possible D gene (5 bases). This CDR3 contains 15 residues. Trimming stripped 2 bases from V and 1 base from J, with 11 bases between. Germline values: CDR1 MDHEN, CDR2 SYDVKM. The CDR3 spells CASSLRQGGNTEAFF. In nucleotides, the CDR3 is TGTGCCAGCAGTTTACGGCAGGGTGGGAACACTGAAGCTTTCTTT.